This T cell receptor (beta chain) was captured in a study of Graves' ophthalmopathy and Graves' hyperthyroidism (dated by TCRdb to the late 2010s). With respect to the entire study: Peripheral blood samples were taken at the time of initial diagnosis, before any treatment was given. In total, 135 blood samples were TCR-sequenced: 43 ophthalmopathy, some 72 hyperthyroidism and some 17 hyperthyroidism-to-ophthalmopathy patients. In six or seven hyperthyroidism patients, the T-cell repertoires found in thyroid tissue were compared with those found in blood. Following sampling, methimazole starting at 30 mg daily was administered to hyperthyroidism patients, and high-dose intravenous methylprednisolone was administered to ophthalmopathy patients. For training and testing, the roughly 93 patients in the discovery cohort were randomly divided in a 7:3 ratio. An independent validation cohort was composed of 18 hyperthyroidism patients and over 15 patients who later progressed from hyperthyroidism to ophthalmopathy. To explore V-J signatures that distinguish ophthalmopathy from hyperthyroidism, a discovery set of about 99 patients was enrolled, made up of 40 to 45 with ophthalmopathy and some 60 with stable hyperthyroidism. TCR beta repertoire signatures were used to distinguish Graves' ophthalmopathy from Graves' hyperthyroidism and to predict progression to ophthalmopathy.

This clonotype was observed many times. Its specific antigen is unknown. No base-level quality is on record; no much larger clone is a single base apart. For repertoire sequencing, TCR beta CDR3 regions were amplified from RNA transcripts. A first-round RT-PCR used HTBI primers with the Qiagen OneStep RT-PCR kit, followed by a second-round multiplex PCR, size selection and purification. The libraries underwent paired-end sequencing with 100 bp reads on an Illumina HiSeq2000. In the paper's pipeline: Reads were processed with SOAPnuke, discarding reads with adapters, uncalled bases, mean Phred below 15, or no exact constant-primer or identifier match. COPE v1.2.5 was used to merge high-quality paired reads. Each unique nucleotide sequence was treated as a clonotype, and MiTCR v1.1 was used to align the clonotypes to the IMGT TRB V, D and J references. The analysis was limited to V-J combinations with a frequency above 0.0001, which together covered around 99% of the repertoires. For each V-J combination, a TCR clonal expansion and chaos score was defined as F50 clonal expansion divided by the chaos observed in the TCRdist matrix. Welch's t-statistics and random forest were used to reduce features to some 13 V-J combinations, which were fed into a naive Bayes classifier. Thyroid-blood repertoire similarity was quantified with the Morisita-Horn index. The public reads were reprocessed in TCRdb via fastp at Q25 and MiXCR, keeping in-frame beta chains. Each entry merges the rows of one CDR3 protein and shows their most common DNA and genes. The V and J calls come from TCRdb's annotation, not from the publication. In all, the sample holds 680,000 or so distinct CDR3 sequences, and around a fifth of those were seen once. Around 6.5% of the sample comes from the top ten.

The CDR3 measures 14 amino acids from cysteine to phenylalanine. CDR3 DNA is the only sequence kept; it has 42 bases, read in frame from the first base. Trimming costs V 3 bases and J 2 bases, and their ends lie 11 bases apart. The germline V gene (reference sequence) specifies LNHNV as CDR1 and YYDKDF as CDR2. Hyperthyroidism was considered stable if no progression to ophthalmopathy occurred within 18 months of follow-up. Hyperthyroidism patients were newly diagnosed, were aged 18 to 65 years, and had a disease duration under 2 months. Patients were excluded if they had other autoimmune diseases, uncontrolled infections, pregnancy or lactation. Diagnosis relied on clinical symptoms, serum thyroxine, TRAb, thyroid ultrasound and orbital computed tomography. PBMCs were isolated from around 10 ml of fresh peripheral blood by Ficoll-Paque density gradient centrifugation. Total RNA was extracted with Trizol reagent and quality-checked on an Agilent 2100 Bioanalyzer.

Here is what the overall study found, with its caveats: Most expanded thyroid clonotypes with frequency above 0.001 were also detected in blood, suggesting blood repertoires may reflect the thyroid immune response. In cross-validation, the 13-signature model distinguished ophthalmopathy from stable hyperthyroidism with just over 85% sensitivity and roughly 84% specificity, while in the test set the corresponding values were about 79% and 69%. Sample size was not statistically predetermined, and group allocation was not concealed from the investigators. In validation, the model predicted ophthalmopathy progression with more than 55% sensitivity and roughly 72% specificity; around twelve predicted patients were CT-confirmed with GO in a median of approximately 6.5 months.

The rearranged segments are TRBV15 and TRBJ2-7; matching of 6 bases hints at TRBD1 as the D gene. The TCR sequence derives from a woman aged 18-30 years with stable Graves' hyperthyroidism. Some clones in this sample may be carry-over from other donors' samples. Donor details come from another sample of the same person, matched by shared clones. The sequenced sample was peripheral blood. The DNA is as follows: TGTGCCACCAGCAGGAGGGACAACACCTACGAGCAGTACTTC. Its product reads: CATSRRDNTYEQYF.